This T cell receptor beta chain is from a study of cytomegalovirus exposure and HLA in healthy donors. The wider study: Early released data comprised around 80 million unique TCRs from HLA-typed donors.

The study's findings and limits: Later analysis found that TCR beta chains associated with HLA were more clonally expanded than other, equally common chains. With DRB1 most and HLA-C fewest, TCR association rates differed between HLA loci in a later analysis. It is likely that the observed cluster of highly shared sequence variants was a sequencing artifact.

V lost 5 bases to trimming and J lost 10 bases, with 21 bases between them. The germline V gene encodes CDR1 SEHNR and CDR2 FQNEAQ (reference sequence). The CDR3 runs to 15 residues. About this clone itself: The antigen is unknown.

Researchers ran the PCR with 60 Vbeta and 13 Jbeta primers. Method: immunoSEQ multiplex PCR; TCRdb's copy keeps in-frame clones and lacks some. The table lists 140,000 to 150,000 clones, around three quarters of them singletons. The gene calls are TRBV7-9 and TRBJ2-1; D gene ambiguous. This TCR was recovered from a man aged 35 to 55 in good health and CMV-seronegative. The sequenced material came from PBMCs. CDR3 region: CASSPDLVRNGEQFF. CDR3 bases: TGTGCCAGCAGCCCTGACTTGGTGAGGAATGGGGAGCAGTTCTTC. Complete variable domain (other parts from reference TRBV7-9 and TRBJ2-1): DTGVSQNPRHKITKRGQNVTFRCDPISEHNRLYWYRQTLGQGPEFLTYFQNEAQLEKSRLLSDRFSAERPKGSFSTLEIQRTEQGDSAMYLCASSPDLVRNGEQFFGPGTRLTVL.